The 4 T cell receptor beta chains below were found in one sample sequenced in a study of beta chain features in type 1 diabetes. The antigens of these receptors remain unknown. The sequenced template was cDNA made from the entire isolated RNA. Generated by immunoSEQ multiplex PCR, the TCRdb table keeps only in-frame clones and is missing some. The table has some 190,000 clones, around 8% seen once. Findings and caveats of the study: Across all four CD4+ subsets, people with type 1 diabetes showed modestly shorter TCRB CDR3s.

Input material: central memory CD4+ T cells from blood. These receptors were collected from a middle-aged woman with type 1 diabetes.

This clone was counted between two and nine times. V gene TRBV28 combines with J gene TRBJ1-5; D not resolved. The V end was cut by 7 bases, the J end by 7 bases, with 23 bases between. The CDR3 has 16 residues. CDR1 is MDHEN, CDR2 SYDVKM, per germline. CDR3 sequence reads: CASTPQFGSSGQPQHF. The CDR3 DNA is TGTGCCAGCACCCCCCAGTTCGGGAGTTCCGGGCAGCCCCAGCATTTT.

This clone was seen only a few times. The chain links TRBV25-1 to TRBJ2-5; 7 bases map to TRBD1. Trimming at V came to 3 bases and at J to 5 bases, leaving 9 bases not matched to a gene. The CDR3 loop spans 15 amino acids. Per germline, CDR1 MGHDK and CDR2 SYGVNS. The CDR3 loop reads CASSDSDRARETQYF. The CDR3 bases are TGTGCCAGCAGTGACTCTGACAGGGCTCGGGAGACCCAGTACTTC. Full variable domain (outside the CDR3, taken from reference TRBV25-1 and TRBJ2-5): EADIYQTPRYLVIGTGKKITLECSQTMGHDKMYWYQQDPGMELHLIHYSYGVNSTEKGDLSSESTVSRIRTEHFPLTLESARPSHTSQYLCASSDSDRARETQYFGPGTRLLVL.

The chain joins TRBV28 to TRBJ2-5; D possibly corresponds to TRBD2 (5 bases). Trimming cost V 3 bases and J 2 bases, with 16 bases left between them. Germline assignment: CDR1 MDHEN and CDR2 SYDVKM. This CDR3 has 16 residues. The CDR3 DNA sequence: TGTGCCAGCAGTTTGAGACCTCCACGAGGGCAAGAGACCCAGTACTTC. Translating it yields CASSLRPPRGQETQYF.

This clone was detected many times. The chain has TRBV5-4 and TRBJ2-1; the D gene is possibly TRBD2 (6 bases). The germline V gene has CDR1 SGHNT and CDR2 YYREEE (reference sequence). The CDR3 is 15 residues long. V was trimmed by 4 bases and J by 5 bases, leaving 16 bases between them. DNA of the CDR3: TGTGCCAGCAGCAGCCCGCGACTAGAAGACAATGAGCAGTTCTTC. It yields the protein CASSSPRLEDNEQFF.